This passage covers 2 T cell receptor beta chains from one sample sequenced in a study of blood T cell repertoires in COVID-19. Repertoires were generated with immunoSEQ multiplex PCR, while TCRdb's copy carries only in-frame clones and drops some. The sample yields fewer than 70,000 clones, 80% to 90% seen once. The sample comprised peripheral blood. These receptors were obtained from a human donor in a cohort sampled during active COVID-19.

The CDR3 nucleotides read TGCAGCGTTGAGGGAGAAGGGGGTTACGAGCAGTACTTC. Its protein is CSVEGEGGYEQYF. The rearrangement links TRBV29-1 to TRBJ2-7; possible D gene TRBD1, 6 bases. The CDR3 is made up of 13 amino acids. V was cut by 3 bases and J by 4 bases, with 13 bases left in between. Germline assignment: CDR1 SQVTM and CDR2 ANQGSEA.

The chain uses TRBV5-4 and TRBJ1-1; TRBD1 might be the D (5 bases). Trimming took off 2 bases at V and 4 bases at J, with 12 bases between the two ends. This CDR3 spans 14 amino acids. Germline assignment: CDR1 SGHNT and CDR2 YYREEE (reference sequence). Here the CDR3 DNA reads TGTGCCAGCAGCTTAAAGGGGCCAAGCACTGAAGCTTTCTTT. Amino acids: CASSLKGPSTEAFF.